The 2 T cell receptor beta chains in this list originate from one sample, sequenced in a study of blood T cell repertoires in COVID-19. The table came from immunoSEQ multiplex PCR; TCRdb's copy has only in-frame clones and leaves some out. Among around 180,000 clones listed, around 89% were seen once. Material for sequencing was peripheral blood. All receptors derive from a man in his sixties with acute or convalescent COVID-19.

V gene TRBV30 combines with J gene TRBJ2-3; the match to TRBD1 covers 9 bases. From germline, CDR1 is GTSNPN and CDR2 SVGIG (reference sequence). After removal of 2 bases from V and 4 bases from J, the junction contained 7 bases not matched to a gene. This CDR3 is built from 15 residues. CDR3 DNA: TGTGCCTGGAGTTTTCCGGGACAGGGTCCAGATACGCAGTATTTT. It translates to CAWSFPGQGPDTQYF.

The V and J genes are TRBV9 and TRBJ1-1; D call uncertain. The CDR3 has 14 residues. Germline V gene sequence: CDR1 SGDLS, CDR2 YYNGEE. V shed 2 bases and J shed 1 base, with 9 bases lying between them. DNA of the CDR3: TGTGCCAGCAGCGTTGCGCAGCGGAACACTGAAGCTTTCTTT. This sequence encodes CASSVAQRNTEAFF.